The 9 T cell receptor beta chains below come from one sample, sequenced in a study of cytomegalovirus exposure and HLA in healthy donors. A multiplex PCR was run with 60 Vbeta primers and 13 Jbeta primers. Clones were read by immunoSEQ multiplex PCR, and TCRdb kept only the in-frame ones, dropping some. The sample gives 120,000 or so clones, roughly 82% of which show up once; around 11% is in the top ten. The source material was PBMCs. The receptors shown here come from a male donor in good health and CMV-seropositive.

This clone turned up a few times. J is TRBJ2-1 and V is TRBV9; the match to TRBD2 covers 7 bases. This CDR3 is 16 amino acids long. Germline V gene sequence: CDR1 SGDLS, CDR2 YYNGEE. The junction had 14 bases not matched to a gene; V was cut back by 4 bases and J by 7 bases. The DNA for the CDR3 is TGTGCCAGCAGCCCCAAAGGGAGGGTCGGCGGGAATGAGCAGTTCTTC. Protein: CASSPKGRVGGNEQFF.

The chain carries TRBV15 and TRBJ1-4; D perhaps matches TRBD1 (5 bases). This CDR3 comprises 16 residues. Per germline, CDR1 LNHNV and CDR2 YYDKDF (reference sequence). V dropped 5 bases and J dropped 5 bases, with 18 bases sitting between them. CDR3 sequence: CATSSWEGRTNEKLFF. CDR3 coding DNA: TGTGCCACCAGCTCTTGGGAGGGACGGACAAATGAAAAACTGTTTTTT. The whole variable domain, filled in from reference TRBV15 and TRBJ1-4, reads DAMVIQNPRYQVTQFGKPVTLSCSQTLNHNVMYWYQQKSSQAPKLLFHYYDKDFNNEADTPDNFQSRRPNTSFCFLDIRSPGLGDTAMYLCATSSWEGRTNEKLFFGSGTQLSVL.

DNA for the CDR3: TGTGCCAGCAGGTCCCCCACCATCACGAGAGAGACCCAGTACTTC. It encodes CASRSPTITRETQYF. The chain combines TRBV28 with TRBJ2-5, with D unclear. V gave up 6 bases and J gave up 4 bases, with 18 bases separating them. Looked up from germline, CDR1 is MDHEN and CDR2 is SYDVKM. CDR3 length equals 15 residues.

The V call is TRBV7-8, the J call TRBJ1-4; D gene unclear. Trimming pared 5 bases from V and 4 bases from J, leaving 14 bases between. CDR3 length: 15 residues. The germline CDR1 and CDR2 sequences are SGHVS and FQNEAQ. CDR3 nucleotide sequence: TGTGCCAGCAGCCCGATAGTATACTATAATGAAAAACTGTTTTTT. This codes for CASSPIVYYNEKLFF.

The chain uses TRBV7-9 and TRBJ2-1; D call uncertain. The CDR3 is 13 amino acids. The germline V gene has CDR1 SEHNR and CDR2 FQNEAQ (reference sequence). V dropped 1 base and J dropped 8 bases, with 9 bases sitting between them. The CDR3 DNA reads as TGTGCCAGCAGCTTAGAGTCTGTAGATGAGCAGTTCTTC. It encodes CASSLESVDEQFF.

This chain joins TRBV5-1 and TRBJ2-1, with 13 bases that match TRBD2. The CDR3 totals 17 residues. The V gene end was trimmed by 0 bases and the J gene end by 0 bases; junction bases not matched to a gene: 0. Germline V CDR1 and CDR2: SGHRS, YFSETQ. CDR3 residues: CASSLGTSGSSYNEQFF. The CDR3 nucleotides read TGCGCCAGCAGCTTGGGGACTAGCGGGAGCTCCTACAATGAGCAGTTCTTC.

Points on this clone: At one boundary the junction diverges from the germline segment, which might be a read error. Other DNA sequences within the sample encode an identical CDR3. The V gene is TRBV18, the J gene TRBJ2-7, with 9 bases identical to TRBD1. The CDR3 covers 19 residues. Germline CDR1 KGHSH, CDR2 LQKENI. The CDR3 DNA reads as TGTGCCAGCTCACCATTTATAACCGGAGCAGGACAGGGGTCGGGCGAGCAGTACTTT. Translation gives CASSPFITGAGQGSGEQYF.

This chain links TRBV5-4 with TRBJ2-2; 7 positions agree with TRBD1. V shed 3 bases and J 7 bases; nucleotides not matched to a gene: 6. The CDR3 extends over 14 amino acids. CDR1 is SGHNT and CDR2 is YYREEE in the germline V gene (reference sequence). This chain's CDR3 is CASSSDRVGGELFF. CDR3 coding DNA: TGTGCCAGCAGCTCCGACAGGGTAGGCGGGGAGCTGTTTTTT.

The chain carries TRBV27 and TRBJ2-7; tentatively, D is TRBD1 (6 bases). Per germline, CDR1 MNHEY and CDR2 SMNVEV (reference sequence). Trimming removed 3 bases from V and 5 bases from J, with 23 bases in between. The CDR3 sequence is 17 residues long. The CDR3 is CASSFLQGSSRKDEQYF. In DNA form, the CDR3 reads TGTGCCAGCAGTTTCCTTCAGGGGAGTAGCCGAAAAGACGAGCAGTACTTC.